This T cell receptor beta chain was documented in a study of shared clonotypes between healthy human individuals. Regarding the study as a whole: All-four-donor shared clonotypes had higher generation probabilities than non-shared clonotypes did.

Generated by immunoSEQ multiplex PCR, the TCRdb table keeps only in-frame clones and is missing some. This sample yields some 1 million clones, of which about 77% are seen a single time; nearly 1.5% belongs to the top ten. This clone has just one count. What it recognizes is unknown. Looked up from germline, CDR1 is KGHSH and CDR2 is LQKENI. V lost 1 base, J lost 7 bases, and 7 bases lay in between. The CDR3 consists of 12 residues. The sequence came from a man younger than 35 in good health. This sequence joins TRBV18 and TRBJ1-1; D is unclear. Source material: memory CD4+ T cells sorted from blood. As to subset: CD45RA-negative fraction. CDR3: CASSPLGDEAFF. CDR3 nucleotides: TGTGCCAGCTCACCACTGGGAGATGAAGCTTTCTTT.